Presented here are 3 T cell receptor beta chains from one specimen sequenced in a study of neurological immune-mediated disorders. The time point is: technical triplicate 3. One entry per CDR3 protein, called by TCRdb with MiXCR from the 5' RACE reads. Of approximately 40,000 distinct CDR3 sequences in the sample, about 22% were seen once. The sample was PBMCs. These receptors were taken from a man in his 60s with HTLV-1-associated myelopathy (HAM/TSP).

This clonotype was counted at least ten times. The chain recombines TRBV4-1 with TRBJ2-5; 8 bases map to TRBD1. After removal of 4 bases from V and 5 bases from J, the junction contained 3 bases not matched to a gene. The V gene's germline CDR1 is MGHRA and CDR2 YSYEKL. The CDR3 extends over 13 amino acids. The CDR3 protein is CASSLDREETQYF. In DNA, the CDR3 is TGCGCCAGCAGCCTGGACAGGGAGGAGACCCAGTACTTC.

The V gene is TRBV9, the J gene TRBJ2-4; 10 nucleotides line up with TRBD2. V was pared by 2 bases and J by 6 bases, with 5 bases of the junction left unmatched. From germline, CDR1 is SGDLS and CDR2 YYNGEE. CDR3 length: 15 amino acids. CDR3 residues: CASSVTSGKGNIQYF. For the CDR3, the DNA is TGTGCCAGCAGCGTCACTAGCGGGAAGGGAAACATTCAGTACTTC.

This clonotype was observed at least ten times. J is TRBJ1-1 and V is TRBV20-1; TRBD1 is a possible D gene (5 bases). Germline V gives CDR1 DFQATT, CDR2 SNEGSKA (reference sequence). The germline V and J ends were trimmed by 5 bases and 1 base, with 23 bases remaining between them. The length of the CDR3 is 17 residues. CDR3 residues: CSAVFPSPGLENTEAFF. CDR3 nucleotides: TGCAGTGCTGTCTTCCCGTCCCCGGGGCTTGAGAACACTGAAGCTTTCTTT.